Following are 3 T cell receptor beta chains from one sample sequenced in a study of T cells in narcolepsy. Some clones are missing from TCRdb's copy, which holds only in-frame ones; the method was immunoSEQ multiplex PCR. The sample yields under 20,000 clones, over 75% seen once. The sequenced material came from memory (CD45RA-) CD4+ T cells from blood. Receptor source: a human donor in good health.

V and J are TRBV5-6 and TRBJ2-7; 10 nucleotides match TRBD1. CDR1 and CDR2 from the germline V gene are SGHDT and YYEEEE. This CDR3 is 16 amino acids long. V dropped 3 bases and J dropped 7; count of bases not matched to a gene: 13. The chain's CDR3 is CASSSRQGASKSEQYF. The CDR3 nucleotides are TGTGCCAGCAGCTCGAGACAGGGGGCATCAAAGTCGGAGCAGTACTTC. The entire variable domain, with the rest obtained from reference TRBV5-6 and TRBJ2-7, is as follows: DAGVTQSPTHLIKTRGQQVTLRCSPKSGHDTVSWYQQALGQGPQFIFQYYEEEERQRGNFPDRFSGHQFPNYSSELNVNALLLGDSALYLCASSSRQGASKSEQYFGPGTRLTVT.

The chain recombines TRBV6-1 with TRBJ2-1; 9 positions agree with TRBD2. Germline trimming cut 4 bases from V and 7 bases from J; bases unmatched to any gene: 8. This CDR3 has 15 amino acids. CDR1 MNHNS and CDR2 SASEGT come from the germline V gene. The CDR3, as DNA: TGTGCCAGCAGTGCTCCTAGCGGGAAGGGGAATGAGCAGTTCTTC. It encodes CASSAPSGKGNEQFF.

This clone was seen only once. This sequence joins TRBV4-1 and TRBJ2-1, with D possibly being TRBD2 (6 bases). Germline V gene lookup returns CDR1 MGHRA and CDR2 YSYEKL. This CDR3 contains 18 residues. V was cut by 0 bases and J by 0 bases, with 15 bases left in between. The CDR3 loop is CASSQDSEWEASYNEQFF. The CDR3 bases are TGCGCCAGCAGCCAAGATTCGGAGTGGGAGGCCTCCTACAATGAGCAGTTCTTC.